A selection of T cell receptor beta chains follows, all from one sample in a study of cytomegalovirus exposure and HLA in healthy donors. Here immunoSEQ multiplex PCR was the method, and the copy in TCRdb shows in-frame clones only, minus some. The data contain approximately 76,000 clones, approximately 94% of them singletons. The sequencing sample was made of PBMCs. The receptors come from a woman aged 18-29 years in good health and CMV-seropositive. The CDR3 runs from the conserved cysteine through the conserved F or W.

J gene,V gene,CDR3 protein
TRBJ1-1,TRBV28,CASSSQEAKNTEAFF
TRBJ2-7,TRBV11-2,CASSWGDRSYEQYF
TRBJ1-4,TRBV5-6,CASSLKGFRNEKLFF
TRBJ2-1,TRBV11-3,CASSLAPAGYNEQFF
TRBJ2-3,TRBV9,CASSVSGSSVDTQYF
TRBJ2-6,TRBV11-3,CASSFQASGANVLTF
TRBJ2-3,TRBV11-3,CASSLVSLATDTQYF
TRBJ1-2,TRBV4-3,CASSQEYRAPGYTF
TRBJ2-7,TRBV29-1,CSVEGLASGGLSSYEQYF
TRBJ2-5,TRBV4-2,CASSQERSLAGRETQYF
TRBJ2-3,TRBV30,CAWSSGGGEDTQYF
TRBJ2-5,TRBV28,CASIQGNQETQYF
TRBJ2-4,TRBV18,CASSPSGVPKNIQYF
TRBJ1-4,TRBV30,CACSDRGFEKLFF
TRBJ2-5,TRBV5-1,CASSLGQGAGETQYF
TRBJ2-7,TRBV14,CASSPLLASEQYF
TRBJ1-2,TRBV15,CATSRGKSGSYGYTF
TRBJ1-2,TRBV2,CASSRTVRLEGGYTF
TRBJ1-5,TRBV23-1,CASSPLVRRVRAGQPQHF
TRBJ1-5,TRBV2,CASSGQGANQPQHF
TRBJ2-3,TRBV30,CASPSGGSVTDTQYF
TRBJ2-1,TRBV5-1,CASISSGGAGNEQFF
TRBJ1-2,TRBV4-2,CASSARPGADGYTF
TRBJ2-2,TRBV9,CASSAGGDPNTGELFF
TRBJ2-1,TRBV19,CASTGLAGNNEQFF
TRBJ1-1,TRBV29-1,CSFTRDYYTEAFF
TRBJ1-6,TRBV19,CASTKLRDRGHDSPLHF
TRBJ2-5,TRBV7-9,CASSWGQGQETQYF
TRBJ2-7,TRBV7-9,CASSFASRSSYEQYF
TRBJ2-2,TRBV7-9,CASSLLAGLNTGELFF
TRBJ1-5,TRBV29-1,CSVATRSGQPQHF
TRBJ2-7,TRBV5-6,CASSLELSYEQYF
TRBJ1-4,TRBV7-9,CASSLARSTNEKLFF
TRBJ2-3,TRBV5-1,CASSLRLAGGTDTQYF
TRBJ2-2,TRBV10-3,CAIRGQGRTGELFF
TRBJ2-1,TRBV29-1,CSGRLSYNEQFF
TRBJ1-1,TRBV6-5,CASSIQGRQTEAFF
TRBJ1-6,TRBV4-3,CASSRKPGQGGSPLHF
TRBJ1-4,TRBV25-1,CASSPMTGSLRKLFF
TRBJ1-2,TRBV11-2,CASSLDPRLNRGLGGYTF
TRBJ1-2,TRBV28,CASSPGERPYGYTF
TRBJ2-7,TRBV7-2,CASSRQTSSYEQYF
TRBJ2-1,TRBV27,CASSSRDYLYNEQFF
TRBJ2-2,TRBV6-5,CASSYGGGYTGELFF
TRBJ2-1,TRBV29-1,CSVETGSAGEQFF
TRBJ1-5,TRBV5-4,CASSLTGSNQPQHF
TRBJ2-1,TRBV19,CASSIVQTGDLWNEQFF
TRBJ2-2,TRBV9,CASSPLTGIAGELFF
TRBJ1-5,TRBV28,CASSRQGLGNQPQHF
TRBJ1-1,TRBV6-5,CASSYGPEAFF
TRBJ2-3,TRBV27,CASSRDTDTQYF
TRBJ2-7,TRBV11-3,CASSAGLAGVHEQYF
TRBJ2-5,TRBV9,CASSVDRQAETQYF